This T cell receptor (beta chain) was sequenced during a study of identical twins. MiXCR was run by TCRdb on the 5' RACE reads, yielding one entry per CDR3 protein. The sample holds a few hundred thousand distinct CDR3 sequences, roughly 9.9% seen once. The donors were all healthy and Caucasian. Germline CDR1 reads MNHEY; CDR2 reads SVGAGI. This CDR3 contains 14 residues. The V end lost 4 bases, the J end lost 0 bases, and 10 bases lay between the germline ends. The sample was also reused in another study, on yellow fever vaccine responses in identical twins.

This receptor was obtained from a woman aged 18-30 years in good health. Sequencing was performed on PBMCs. This chain joins TRBV6-5 and TRBJ2-7; D remains unclear. The CDR3 region is CASSFARGSYEQYF. The CDR3 DNA follows: TGTGCCAGCAGTTTCGCCAGAGGCTCCTACGAGCAGTACTTC.